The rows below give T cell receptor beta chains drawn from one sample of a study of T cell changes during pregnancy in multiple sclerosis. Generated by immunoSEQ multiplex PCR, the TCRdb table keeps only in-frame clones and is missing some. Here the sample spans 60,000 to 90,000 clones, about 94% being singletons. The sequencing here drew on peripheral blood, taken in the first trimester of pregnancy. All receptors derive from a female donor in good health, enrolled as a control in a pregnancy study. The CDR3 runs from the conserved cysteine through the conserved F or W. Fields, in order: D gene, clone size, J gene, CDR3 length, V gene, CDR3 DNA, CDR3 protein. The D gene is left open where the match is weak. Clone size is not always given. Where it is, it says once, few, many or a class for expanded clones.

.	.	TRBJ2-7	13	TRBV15	TGTGCCACCAGCAGAGCTGTGCGGTACGAGCAGTACTTC	CATSRAVRYEQYF
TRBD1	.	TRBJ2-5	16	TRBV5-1	TGCGCCAGCAGCTTAAGGACAGGGGGCTCACAAGAGACCCAGTACTTC	CASSLRTGGSQETQYF
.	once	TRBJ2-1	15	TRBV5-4	TGTGCCAGCAGCTTGGGGGGGACTTACTACAATGAGCAGTTCTTC	CASSLGGTYYNEQFF
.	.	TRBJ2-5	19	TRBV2	TGTGCCAGCAGTGCTGGAGGTGCGCCAACCCTCCCGATCCAAGAGACCCAGTACTTC	CASSAGGAPTLPIQETQYF
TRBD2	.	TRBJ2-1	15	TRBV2	TGTGCCAGCAGCTCACCGGGACTAGCTGTGAATGAGCAGTTCTTC	CASSSPGLAVNEQFF
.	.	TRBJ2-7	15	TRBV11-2	TGTGCCAGCAGCTTCCCCGGACTGGGATCCTACGAGCAGTACTTC	CASSFPGLGSYEQYF
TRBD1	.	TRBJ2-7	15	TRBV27	TGTGCCAGCAGTGTCAGACAGGGGGCCTCCTACGAGCAGTACTTC	CASSVRQGASYEQYF
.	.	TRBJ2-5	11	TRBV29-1	TGCAGCGGGGGGGAACAAGAGACCCAGTACTTC	CSGGEQETQYF
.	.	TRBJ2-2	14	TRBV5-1	TGCGCCAGCAGCTCGAGAGGGGGCACCGGGGAGCTGTTTTTT	CASSSRGGTGELFF
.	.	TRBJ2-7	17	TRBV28	TGTGCCAGCAGTTTAGGGGGTTACGTCGGGGGTCGGAACGAGCAGTACTTC	CASSLGGYVGGRNEQYF
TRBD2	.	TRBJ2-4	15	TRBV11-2	TGTGCCAGCAGCACTACCCCGGGACTAGGAAACATTCAGTACTTC	CASSTTPGLGNIQYF
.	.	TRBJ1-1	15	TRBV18	TGTGCCAGCTCACCATCGACAGAATGGAGCACTGAAGCTTTCTTT	CASSPSTEWSTEAFF
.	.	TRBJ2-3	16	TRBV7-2	TGTGCCAGCAGCTTAGGTTTGATAGCGGCTACAGATACGCAGTATTTT	CASSLGLIAATDTQYF
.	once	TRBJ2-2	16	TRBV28	TGTGCCAGCAGTTTCGATATTGACAAGAACACCGGGGAGCTGTTTTTT	CASSFDIDKNTGELFF
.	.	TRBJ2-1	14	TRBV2	TGTGCCAGCAGAGCAGGGGAGGGACCTAGGGAGCAGTTCTTC	CASRAGEGPREQFF
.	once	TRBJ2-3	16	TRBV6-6	TGTGCCAGCAGTTACGGAGGCCTCCTTAGCACAGATACGCAGTATTTT	CASSYGGLLSTDTQYF
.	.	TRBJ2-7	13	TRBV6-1	TGTGCCAGCAGCCCCCCGGCAGGGTTCGAGCAGTACTTC	CASSPPAGFEQYF
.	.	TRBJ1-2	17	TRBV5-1	TGCGCCAGCAGCTTGGGAGAGCGGGGGCGCGAGAACTATGGCTACACCTTC	CASSLGERGRENYGYTF
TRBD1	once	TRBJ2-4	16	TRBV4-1	TGCGCCAGCAGCCAAGAACCAGGGGGCTCGATGAACATTCAGTACTTC	CASSQEPGGSMNIQYF
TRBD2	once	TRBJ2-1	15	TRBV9	TGTGCCAGCAGCCTCGGGACTAGTTCCTACAATGAGCAGTTCTTC	CASSLGTSSYNEQFF
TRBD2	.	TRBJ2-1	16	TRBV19	TGTGCCAGTAGCCGAGCCGGGACTAGCGACTACAATGAGCAGTTCTTC	CASSRAGTSDYNEQFF
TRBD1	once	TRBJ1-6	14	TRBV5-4	TGTGCCAGCAGCCCTGACAGGGGGGTTTCACCCCTCCACTTT	CASSPDRGVSPLHF
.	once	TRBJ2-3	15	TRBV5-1	TGCGCCAGCAGCTTGGAAGGACAGCACACAGATACGCAGTATTTT	CASSLEGQHTDTQYF
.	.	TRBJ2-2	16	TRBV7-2	TGTGCCAGCAGCCAAGTCGCGGGAACAGGGGCCGGGGAGCTGTTTTTT	CASSQVAGTGAGELFF
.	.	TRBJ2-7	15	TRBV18	TGTGCCAGCTCACCACGGCAGCCGGGGTCCTACGAGCAGTACTTC	CASSPRQPGSYEQYF
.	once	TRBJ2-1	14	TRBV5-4	TGTGCCAGCAGCTTTAGCTCTCTTTACAATGAGCAGTTCTTC	CASSFSSLYNEQFF
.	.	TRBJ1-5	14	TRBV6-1	TGTGCCAGCAGTGGGCACGGGTCGGATCAGCCCCAGCATTTT	CASSGHGSDQPQHF
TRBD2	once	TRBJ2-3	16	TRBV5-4	TGTGCCAGCAGCCCTCATAGCGGGAGGGCCACAGATACGCAGTATTTT	CASSPHSGRATDTQYF
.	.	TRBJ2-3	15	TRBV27	TGTGCCAGCAGTTTATCGTACTTACGGTGGGATACGCAGTATTTT	CASSLSYLRWDTQYF
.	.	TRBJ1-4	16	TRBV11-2	TGTGCCAGCAGCTTAGGAGGGACTGGGGCGTATGAAAAACTGTTTTTT	CASSLGGTGAYEKLFF
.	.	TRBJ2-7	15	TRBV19	TGTGCCAGTAGTGCCCGGGACTCGAGCTCCTACGAGCAGTACTTC	CASSARDSSSYEQYF
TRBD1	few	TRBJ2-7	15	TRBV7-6	TGTGCCAGCAGCCCCCGGACAGGGTCATCCTACGAGCAGTACTTC	CASSPRTGSSYEQYF
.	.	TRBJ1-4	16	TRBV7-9	TGTGCCAGCAGCGTAGTGGGGCCTGCAACTAATGAAAAACTGTTTTTT	CASSVVGPATNEKLFF
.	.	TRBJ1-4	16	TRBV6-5	TGTGCCAGCAGTTTACGGGAGACATCAGGCAGGGAAAAACTGTTTTTT	CASSLRETSGREKLFF
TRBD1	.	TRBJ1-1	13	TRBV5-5	TGTGCCAGCAGCATTACAGGGGGGACTGAAGCTTTCTTT	CASSITGGTEAFF
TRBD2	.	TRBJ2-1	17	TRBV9	TGTGCCAGCAGCGTAGTCTCGAGGACTAGCGGCTACAATGAGCAGTTCTTC	CASSVVSRTSGYNEQFF
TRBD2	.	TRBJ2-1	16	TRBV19	TGTGCCAGTAGCCCGCTGTCGGGAGGGACCTACAATGAGCAGTTCTTC	CASSPLSGGTYNEQFF
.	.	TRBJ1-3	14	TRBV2	TGTGCCAGCAAACGGGGAACTACTGGAAACACCATATATTTT	CASKRGTTGNTIYF
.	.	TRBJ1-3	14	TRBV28	TGTGCCAGCAGTATCACAGATCCTGGAAACACCATATATTTT	CASSITDPGNTIYF
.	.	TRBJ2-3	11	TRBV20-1	TGCAGTAGGGGCCGGCTCGATACGCAGTATTTT	CSRGRLDTQYF
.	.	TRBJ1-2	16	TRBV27	TGTGCCAGCAGCCTTAAGGGACAAGGGAGAGGCTATGGCTACACCTTC	CASSLKGQGRGYGYTF
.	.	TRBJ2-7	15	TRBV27	TGTGCCAGCAGTTCGCGACTCGCCAGTGGGTACGAGCAGTACTTC	CASSSRLASGYEQYF
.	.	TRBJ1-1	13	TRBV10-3	TGTGCCATCAGTGAACGCGGAGACACTGAAGCTTTCTTT	CAISERGDTEAFF
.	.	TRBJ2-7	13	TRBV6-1	TGTGCCAGCCGGGCCGCGGGGTCTTACGAGCAGTACTTC	CASRAAGSYEQYF
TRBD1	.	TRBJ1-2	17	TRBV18	TGTGCCAGCTCACCAGGGACAGGGGGCGCCGCTAACTATGGCTACACCTTC	CASSPGTGGAANYGYTF
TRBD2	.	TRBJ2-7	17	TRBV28	TGTGCCAGCAGCCTTGGACTAGCGGGAAAGGTAGGCTACGAGCAGTACTTC	CASSLGLAGKVGYEQYF
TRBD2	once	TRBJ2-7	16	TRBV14	TGTGCCAGCAGCCAAACCCGACTAGCGGGAGGAAACGAGCAGTACTTC	CASSQTRLAGGNEQYF
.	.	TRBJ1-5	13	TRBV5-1	TGCGCCAGCAGCCGGGAGGGTAATCAGCCCCAGCATTTT	CASSREGNQPQHF
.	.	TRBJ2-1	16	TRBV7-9	TGTGCCAGCAGCTTAGAAGGCAGGGGAGTGTTTGGGCCCCAGTTCTTC	CASSLEGRGVFGPQFF
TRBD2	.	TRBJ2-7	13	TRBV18	TGTGCCAGCTCACAGAACCGACTAGCCGAGCAGTACTTC	CASSQNRLAEQYF
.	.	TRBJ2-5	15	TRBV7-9	TGTGCCAGCAGCTTAGAAGTTACTAGGACAGAGACCCAGTACTTC	CASSLEVTRTETQYF
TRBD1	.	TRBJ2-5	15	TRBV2	TGTGCCAGCAGTGGGCTCAGACAGGGCCAAGAGACCCAGTACTTC	CASSGLRQGQETQYF
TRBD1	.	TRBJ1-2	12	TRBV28	TGTGCCAGCAGCCCGGACAGGGGGGCCCGAACCTTC	CASSPDRGARTF
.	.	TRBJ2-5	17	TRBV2	TGTGCCAGCAGAGAGGAGGGGGCAGGGCAGGAAGAAGAGACCCAGTACTTC	CASREEGAGQEEETQYF
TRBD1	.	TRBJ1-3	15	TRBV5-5	TGTGCCAGCAGCGGGACAGGGGTCACTGGAAACACCATATATTTT	CASSGTGVTGNTIYF